Below, 7 T cell receptor beta chains from the same sample are listed, as sequenced in a study of blood T cell repertoires in COVID-19. Generated by immunoSEQ multiplex PCR, the TCRdb table keeps only in-frame clones and is missing some. The sample yields around 63,000 clones, approximately 87% seen once. The sample taken for sequencing was peripheral blood. Receptors were obtained from a man aged 55 to 70 with acute or convalescent COVID-19.

This rearrangement joins TRBV11-2 to TRBJ2-1; TRBD2 aligns across 8 bases. V trimming: 5 bases; J trimming: 3 bases; junction bases outside the gene matches: 12. The CDR3 length is 17 residues. CDR1 is SGHAT and CDR2 is FQNNGV in the germline V gene. The CDR3 coding sequence is TGTGCCAGCAGCGCCGGGATCCCGGGGGGGGGCTACAATGAGCAGTTCTTC. This sequence encodes CASSAGIPGGGYNEQFF.

The gene calls are TRBV5-1 and TRBJ2-5; D ambiguous. The ends were cut back, 1 base at V and 1 base at J, with 5 bases in the middle. Per the germline V gene, CDR1 is SGHRS and CDR2 is YFSETQ. CDR3 length equals 13 residues. In DNA, the CDR3 is TGCGCCAGCAGCTTGAACAGCCAAGAGACCCAGTACTTC. Amino acids: CASSLNSQETQYF.

V usage is TRBV3-1 (or the pseudogene TRBV3-2) and J usage is TRBJ2-3; 10 nucleotides align to TRBD2. The CDR3 is 15 residues long. The trim removed 8 bases at V and 0 bases at J, leaving 5 bases unmatched. CDR1 and CDR2 (germline): LGHDT, YNNKEL (reference sequence). The CDR3 DNA is TGTGCCAGCCTGAAGCGGGGGGGGAGCACAGATACGCAGTATTTT. Protein: CASLKRGGSTDTQYF.

The table lists this clone with a count of one. The chain has TRBV3-1 (or the pseudogene TRBV3-2) and TRBJ1-1; maybe TRBD1 (6 bases). The CDR3 runs to 14 residues. CDR1 and CDR2 from the germline V gene are LGHDT and YNNKEL (reference sequence). V lost 4 bases, J lost 6 bases, and 15 bases lay in between. The CDR3, as DNA: TGTGCCAGCAGCCCACCCCTCCCAGGGGCTGAAGCTTTCTTT. It translates to CASSPPLPGAEAFF.

The V and J genes are TRBV30 and TRBJ1-5; TRBD1 might be the D (6 bases). The germline V and J ends were trimmed by 5 bases and 4 bases, with 15 bases remaining between them. CDR1 GTSNPN and CDR2 SVGIG come from the germline V gene (reference sequence). The CDR3 covers 14 residues. CDR3 sequence: CAWDPGTRNQPQHF. The DNA of the CDR3 is TGTGCCTGGGACCCCGGGACAAGAAATCAGCCCCAGCATTTT. The variable domain in full, with the rest retrieved from reference TRBV30 and TRBJ1-5, is SQTIHQWPATLVQPVGSPLSLECTVEGTSNPNLYWYRQAAGRGLQLLFYSVGIGQISSEVPQNLSASRPQDRQFILSSKKLLLSDSGFYLCAWDPGTRNQPQHFGDGTRLSIL.

This rearrangement joins TRBV7-9 to TRBJ1-5, with unresolved D. The CDR3 consists of 12 residues. Germline CDR1 SEHNR, CDR2 FQNEAQ (reference sequence). V was clipped by 4 bases and J by 6 bases, with 7 bases between them. CDR3 sequence reads: CASSSVAQPQHF. The CDR3, as DNA: TGTGCCAGCAGCTCCGTGGCTCAGCCCCAGCATTTT.

This sequence joins TRBV29-1 and TRBJ1-1; D possibly corresponds to TRBD1 (5 bases). The CDR3 length is 12 residues. V was trimmed by 6 bases and J by 4 bases, leaving 12 bases between them. Germline values: CDR1 SQVTM, CDR2 ANQGSEA. CDR3 in amino acids: CSVVRGATEAFF. CDR3 DNA: TGCAGCGTAGTTCGTGGGGCCACTGAAGCTTTCTTT. The whole variable domain, remainder taken from reference TRBV29-1 and TRBJ1-1, is SAVISQKPSRDICQRGTSLTIQCQVDSQVTMMFWYRQQPGQSLTLIATANQGSEATYESGFVIDKFPISRPNLTFSTLTVSNMSPEDSSIYLCSVVRGATEAFFGQGTRLTVV.